What follows are 23 T cell receptor beta chains derived from one specimen sequenced in a study of human T cells and chemical hapten exposure. Via MiXCR, TCRdb re-called the RACE reads, giving one row per CDR3 protein. The sample records around 110,000 distinct CDR3 sequences, 10% to 15% being singletons. Time point meaning: pre-sensitization, week 0. Sample treatment: therapeutic diphenylcyclopropenone sensitization with weekly scalp DPC. The sample was whole blood, taken in connection with sensitization to the hapten diphenylcyclopropenone (DPC). All receptors come from a woman between 50 and 59 years old with alopecia areata. Some clones in this sample may be carry-over from other donors' samples.

This clonotype was detected ten times or more. The rearrangement joins TRBV29-1 to TRBJ1-1, with D uncertain. The CDR3 is 14 residues long. Germline CDR1 reads SQVTM; CDR2 reads ANQGSEA. V was trimmed by 4 bases and J by 1 base, leaving 13 bases between them. CDR3 protein: CSVATMVENTEAFF. DNA of the CDR3: TGCAGCGTTGCCACCATGGTCGAGAACACTGAAGCTTTCTTT.

The table lists this clonotype with a few counts. V usage is TRBV20-1 and J usage is TRBJ2-7; the D gene could be TRBD1 or TRBD2 (5 bases each). Germline V gene lookup returns CDR1 DFQATT and CDR2 SNEGSKA (reference sequence). The CDR3 contains 15 residues. The V and J ends lost 5 bases and 2 bases respectively, with 19 bases between them. CDR3 in DNA: TGCAGTGCTTTAATATCCGGGACGCCGGCCTACGAGCAGTACTTC. It translates to CSALISGTPAYEQYF.

This chain connects TRBV5-5 to TRBJ2-3; TRBD1 agrees at 8 bases. The CDR3 loop spans 15 amino acids. The V gene end was trimmed by 0 bases and the J gene end by 4 bases; junction bases not matched to a gene: 4. Germline CDR1 SGHKS, CDR2 YYEKEE (reference sequence). The CDR3 loop is CASSLAAGGADTQYF. In DNA form, the CDR3 reads TGTGCCAGCAGCTTGGCTGCAGGGGGCGCAGATACGCAGTATTTT.

This clonotype occurred many times. The chain is built from TRBV20-1 and TRBJ2-5, with D perhaps TRBD2 (5 bases). There are 14 residues in the CDR3. V lost 0 bases to trimming and J lost 5 bases, with 13 bases between them. Germline CDR1 reads DFQATT; CDR2 reads SNEGSKA (reference sequence). CDR3 protein: CSARDSRAVETQYF. The CDR3 coding sequence is TGCAGTGCTAGAGATTCGCGGGCCGTGGAGACCCAGTACTTC.

This clonotype was picked up many times. V is TRBV29-1 and J is TRBJ1-1; perhaps TRBD1 as D (5 bases). Trimming took off 7 bases at V and 7 bases at J, with 16 bases between the two ends. The CDR3 contains 12 residues. Germline lookup yields CDR1 SQVTM and CDR2 ANQGSEA. CDR3 region: CSGVPGGVEAFF. The DNA for the CDR3 is TGCAGCGGGGTCCCTGGGGGAGTTGAAGCTTTCTTT.

This clonotype was seen only a few times. This chain links TRBV6-1 with TRBJ1-2; TRBD1 might be the D (6 bases). Per germline, CDR1 MNHNS and CDR2 SASEGT. The V and J ends lost 6 bases and 3 bases respectively, with 17 bases between them. The CDR3 spans 15 residues. The CDR3 region is CASRSQTGRDYGYTF. CDR3 DNA: TGTGCCAGCAGATCTCAGACAGGTCGGGACTATGGCTACACCTTC.

This clonotype came up many times. This sequence joins TRBV6-2 or TRBV6-3 and TRBJ1-1; D is unresolved. The CDR3 is 14 residues long. Trimming pared 2 bases from V and 0 bases from J, leaving 7 bases between. Germline-derived CDR1 and CDR2 are MNHEY and SVGEGT. CDR3 residues: CASSYSQMNTEAFF. The CDR3 DNA reads TGTGCCAGCAGTTACAGCCAAATGAACACTGAAGCTTTCTTT.

V usage is TRBV5-6 and J usage is TRBJ1-1; 7 bases map to TRBD1. V dropped 4 bases and J dropped 5; count of bases not matched to a gene: 8. This CDR3 has 14 amino acids. Looked up from germline, CDR1 is SGHDT and CDR2 is YYEEEE. The CDR3 is CASSTRQGKTEAFF. The CDR3 nucleotides are TGTGCCAGCAGCACAAGACAGGGAAAAACTGAAGCTTTCTTT.

The rearrangement joins TRBV4-2 to TRBJ1-2; D possibly corresponds to TRBD1 (5 bases). The CDR3 runs 15 residues. CDR1 and CDR2 from the germline V gene are LGHNA and YNFKEQ. Trimming stripped 4 bases from V and 0 bases from J, with 12 bases between. The CDR3 reads CASSLRDSPNYGYTF. The CDR3 DNA follows: TGTGCCAGCAGCCTACGGGACTCACCTAACTATGGCTACACCTTC.

This chain connects TRBV2 to TRBJ1-4; unclear D gene. The CDR3 covers 13 residues. Per the germline V gene, CDR1 is SNHLY and CDR2 is FYNNEI. Trimming took off 7 bases at V and 7 bases at J, with 13 bases between the two ends. CDR3 nucleotide sequence: TGTGCCAGCACCCCTGGGGAGTTTGAAAAACTGTTTTTT. Its protein is CASTPGEFEKLFF.

This clonotype was recorded a few times. The rearrangement uses TRBV29-1 and TRBJ2-5, with D unresolved. V was cut by 8 bases and J by 4 bases, with 8 bases left in between. The CDR3 is made up of 10 amino acids. Per germline, CDR1 SQVTM and CDR2 ANQGSEA. The CDR3 DNA reads TGCAGCTACCTAGGAGAGACCCAGTACTTC. It is translated as CSYLGETQYF.

This clonotype showed up just a few times. The V and J genes are TRBV5-1 and TRBJ2-3, with TRBD2 matching 10 bases. The CDR3 contains 16 residues. The junction had 3 bases not matched to a gene; V was cut back by 2 bases and J by 0 bases. Germline V gene lookup returns CDR1 SGHRS and CDR2 YFSETQ. The CDR3 DNA reads TGCGCCAGCAGCTTAACTAGCGGGGCTAGCACAGATACGCAGTATTTT. Residues: CASSLTSGASTDTQYF.

This clonotype was detected only a few times. The V and J genes are TRBV18 and TRBJ1-1; weak D call: TRBD1 (6 bases). The CDR3 covers 15 residues. Between the trimmed V and J ends, which lost 1 base and 5 bases, there was a span of 14 bases. Per germline, CDR1 KGHSH and CDR2 LQKENI. The CDR3 DNA reads as TGTGCCAGCTCACCACAGGACAGAGGGGGGACTGAAGCTTTCTTT. Protein: CASSPQDRGGTEAFF.

There are a few counts of this clonotype. The chain couples TRBV12-3 or TRBV12-4 to TRBJ2-3, with a weak D call TRBD2 (5 bases). The germline V and J ends were trimmed by 8 bases and 3 bases, with 21 bases remaining between them. The CDR3 loop spans 16 amino acids. The CDR3 sequence: CASDSGARRRTDTQYF. In nucleotides, the CDR3 is TGTGCCAGCGATAGTGGCGCTCGAAGGAGGACAGATACGCAGTATTTT.

This clonotype turned up a few times. This rearrangement joins TRBV9 to TRBJ2-7; perhaps TRBD1 as D (6 bases). Germline-derived CDR1 and CDR2 are SGDLS and YYNGEE. This CDR3 has 14 amino acids. The germline V and J ends were trimmed by 1 base and 3 bases, with 11 bases remaining between them. The CDR3 sequence is CASSVSSRGYEQYF. CDR3 DNA: TGTGCCAGCAGCGTAAGTTCCAGGGGCTACGAGCAGTACTTC. Combining the CDR3 with reference TRBV9 and TRBJ2-7 gives the whole variable domain DSGVTQTPKHLITATGQRVTLRCSPRSGDLSVYWYQQSLDQGLQFLIQYYNGEERAKGNILERFSAQQFPDLHSELNLSSLELGDSALYFCASSVSSRGYEQYFGPGTRLTVT.

This clonotype has just one count. The rearrangement uses TRBV21-1 and TRBJ1-5. TRBV21-1 is described as a pseudogene. This CDR3 spans 11 amino acids. CDR3 in DNA: TGTGCCAGCATCTGGAATCAGCCCCAGCATTTT. Translated: CASIWNQPQHF.

V is TRBV3-1 and J is TRBJ2-1; TRBD2 aligns across 10 bases. Germline-derived CDR1 and CDR2 are LGHDT and YNNKEL (reference sequence). The CDR3 sequence is 15 residues long. Losses at the gene ends were 4 bases for V and 10 bases for J; bases not matched to a gene: 10. The CDR3 protein is CASSLGLARGKEQFF. In DNA, the CDR3 is TGTGCCAGCAGCCTGGGACTAGCGAGGGGCAAAGAGCAGTTCTTC.

As regards this clonotype: Being one base from a much bigger clone, this may be a read error. The rearrangement uses TRBV6-6 and TRBJ2-7, with no clear D. Germline V gene data show CDR1 as MNHNY and CDR2 as SVGAGI (reference sequence). The CDR3 runs to 13 residues. CDR3 residues: CANSSSNSYEQYF. DNA of the CDR3: TGTGCCAACAGTTCCAGCAATTCCTACGAGCAGTACTTC.

This clonotype was detected only a few times. V gene TRBV2 combines with J gene TRBJ1-2; TRBD1 matches at 10 bases. V shed 8 bases, J shed 4 bases, and the junction held 7 bases outside the gene matches. The CDR3 is 14 residues long. Looked up from germline, CDR1 is SNHLY and CDR2 is FYNNEI. This CDR3 reads CASQERDRGYGYTF. The CDR3 DNA reads TGTGCCAGCCAGGAGAGGGACAGGGGCTATGGCTACACCTTC.

This clonotype turned up a few times. The J gene is TRBJ2-7, the V gene TRBV20-1; 8 bases are a match to TRBD2. Germline assignment: CDR1 DFQATT and CDR2 SNEGSKA (reference sequence). V shed 7 bases and J 2 bases; nucleotides not matched to a gene: 13. This CDR3 contains 15 residues. The CDR3 DNA reads as TGCAGTGTCCACGGGGGGGCTAGCGGCACCTACGAGCAGTACTTC. Residues: CSVHGGASGTYEQYF.

This clonotype was counted only a few times. The chain recombines TRBV28 with TRBJ2-6; D remains ambiguous. The CDR3 is made up of 22 amino acids. Germline values: CDR1 MDHEN, CDR2 SYDVKM. With 3 bases removed from V and 1 base from J, the gap between germline ends came to 28 bases. The CDR3 nucleotides read TGTGCCAGCAGTTTCAACAAACCCCTTCGCTATAGGACCCTATCTGGGGCCAACGTCCTGACTTTC. Translating it yields CASSFNKPLRYRTLSGANVLTF.

The chain is built from TRBV18 and TRBJ1-6; D is uncertain. Germline assignment: CDR1 KGHSH and CDR2 LQKENI. This CDR3 is built from 14 residues. Trimming took 4 bases from V and 8 from J, leaving 12 bases between them. CDR3: CASSQDILYSPLHF. DNA of the CDR3: TGTGCCAGCTCACAAGACATTTTGTATTCACCCCTCCACTTT.

The sample holds many counts of this clonotype. The V gene is TRBV2, the J gene TRBJ2-6; perhaps TRBD1 as D (6 bases). Trimming took off 6 bases at V and 0 bases at J, with 9 bases between the two ends. The germline CDR1 and CDR2 sequences are SNHLY and FYNNEI. The CDR3 has 15 amino acids. CDR3 DNA sequence: TGTGCCAGCAGATACAGGGACTCTGGGGCCAACGTCCTGACTTTC. Encoded protein: CASRYRDSGANVLTF.